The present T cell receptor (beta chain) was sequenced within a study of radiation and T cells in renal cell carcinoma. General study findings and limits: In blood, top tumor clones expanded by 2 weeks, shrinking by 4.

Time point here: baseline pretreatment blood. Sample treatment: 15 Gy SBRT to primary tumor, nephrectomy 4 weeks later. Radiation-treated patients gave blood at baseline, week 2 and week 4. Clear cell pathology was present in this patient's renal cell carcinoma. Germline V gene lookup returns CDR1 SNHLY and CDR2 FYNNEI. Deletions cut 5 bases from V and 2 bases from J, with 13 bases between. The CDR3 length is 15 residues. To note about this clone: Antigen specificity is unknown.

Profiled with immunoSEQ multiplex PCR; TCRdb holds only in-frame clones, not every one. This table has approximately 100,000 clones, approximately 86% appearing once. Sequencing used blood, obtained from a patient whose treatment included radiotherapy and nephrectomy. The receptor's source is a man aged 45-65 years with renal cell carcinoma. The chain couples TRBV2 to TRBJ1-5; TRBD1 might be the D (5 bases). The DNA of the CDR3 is TGTGCCAGCAGTTTATCCAGGGCAGGCAATCAGCCCCAGCATTTT. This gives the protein CASSLSRAGNQPQHF.